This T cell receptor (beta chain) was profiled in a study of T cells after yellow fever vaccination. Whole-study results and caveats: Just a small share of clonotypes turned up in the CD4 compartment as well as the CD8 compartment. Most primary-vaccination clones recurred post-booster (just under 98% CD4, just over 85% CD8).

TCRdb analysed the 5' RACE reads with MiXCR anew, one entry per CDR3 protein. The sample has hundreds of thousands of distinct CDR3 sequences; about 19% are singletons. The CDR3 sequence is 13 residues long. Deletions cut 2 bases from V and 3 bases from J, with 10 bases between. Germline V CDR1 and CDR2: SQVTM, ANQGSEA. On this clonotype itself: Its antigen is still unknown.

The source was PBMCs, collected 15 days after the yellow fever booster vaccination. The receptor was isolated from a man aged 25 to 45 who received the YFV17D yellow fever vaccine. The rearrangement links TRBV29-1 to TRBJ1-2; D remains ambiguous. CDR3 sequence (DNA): TGCAGCGTTGAAAGTGTAATTGACTATGGCTACACCTTC. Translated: CSVESVIDYGYTF.